The TCR beta chain described here comes from a study of CD8 T cells in Susac syndrome. With respect to this clonotype: Its matching antigen is unknown.

This CDR3 is 11 amino acids long. V shed 2 bases and J shed 9 bases, with 8 bases lying between them. CDR1 GTSNPN and CDR2 SVGIG come from the germline V gene (reference sequence). Random hexamers primed reverse transcription of about 0.5 to 1 ug RNA. A multiplex approach, immunoSEQ multiplex PCR, amplified TCR beta CDR3 across 54 Vbeta and 13 Jbeta. One entry per CDR3 protein results from TCRdb running MiXCR on the immunoSEQ multiplex PCR reads. Altogether 120,000 or so distinct CDR3 sequences are present, around 94% being singletons, with the ten largest covering less than 0.15%. Study-level points and caveats: The study acknowledged a relatively small number of individuals in its TCR sequencing and HLA analysis.

In the multiple sclerosis control group, patients were treatment-naive and had stable or active relapsing-remitting disease. The CD8+ and CD4+ T cells were negatively isolated, with the TEMRA cells enriched by FACS. The J gene is TRBJ2-1, the V gene TRBV30; D is tentatively TRBD1 or TRBD2 (5 bases each). The receptor was isolated from a human donor with multiple sclerosis. Sequenced sample: CD4+ T cells from PBMCs. The CDR3 here is CAWSTGGEQFF. CDR3 DNA: TGTGCCTGGAGTACTGGGGGTGAGCAGTTCTTC.